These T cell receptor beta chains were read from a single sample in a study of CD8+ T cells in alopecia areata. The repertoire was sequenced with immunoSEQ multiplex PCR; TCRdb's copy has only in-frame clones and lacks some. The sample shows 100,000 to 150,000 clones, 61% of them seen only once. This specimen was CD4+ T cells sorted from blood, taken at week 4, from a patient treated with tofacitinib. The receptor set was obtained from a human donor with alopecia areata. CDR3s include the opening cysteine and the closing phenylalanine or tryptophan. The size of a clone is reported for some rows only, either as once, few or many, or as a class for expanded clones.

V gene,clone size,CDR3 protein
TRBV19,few,CASRAAHTEAFF
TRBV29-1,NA,CSVGPTGRVNYGYTF
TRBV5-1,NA,CASSPETGGAYTEAFF
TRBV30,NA,CAWTNGVNLDYTF
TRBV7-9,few,CASSPPGSGLETQYF
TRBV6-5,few,CASSESGNYGYTF
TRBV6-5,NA,CASRETGTNYGYTF
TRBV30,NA,CAWSVRLADYEQYF
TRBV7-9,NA,CASSARPGTSGSRSDTQYF
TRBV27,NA,CASSLKGRYTEAFF
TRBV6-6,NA,CASSYSGKGIGFF
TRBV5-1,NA,CASSLVQGSSDTQYF
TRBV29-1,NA,CSVEDQEGADIQYF
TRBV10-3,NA,CAISGQGAQETQYF
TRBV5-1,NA,CASSLAPPSDEQFF
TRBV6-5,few,CASTPDDYGYTF
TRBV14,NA,CASSQESSSYEQYF
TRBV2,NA,CASSGLNNEQFF
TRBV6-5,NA,CASSGRDKNIQYF
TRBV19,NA,CASSTTGQGEYGYTF
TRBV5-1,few,CASSDGAGIVYEQYF
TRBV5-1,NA,CASSFPSGPQETQYF
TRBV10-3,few,CAISYNTGELFF
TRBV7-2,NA,CASSTSTGVDQPQHF
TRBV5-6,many,CASSLVGRQETQYF
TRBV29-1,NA,CSVVPWDSNTGELFF
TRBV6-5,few,CASRRTGGPPYEQYF
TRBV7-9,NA,CASSLVSGTNTEAFF
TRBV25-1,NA,CASSESVAGGYNEQFF
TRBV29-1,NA,CSAGNPNTEAFF
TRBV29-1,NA,CSVDAGDYGYTF
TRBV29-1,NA,CSARGTGELFF
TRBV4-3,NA,CASSPRTSGNGYNEQFF
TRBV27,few,CASSLKPPQGVSSYEQYF
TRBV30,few,CAWGPGLASNEQFF
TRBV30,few,CAWSKGDLLEQYF
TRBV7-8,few,CASSTRGNGRGLPAFF
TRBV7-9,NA,CASSYTPDEQYF
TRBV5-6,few,CASRPGQGMNTEAFF
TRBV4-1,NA,CASSRQLGSGNTIYF
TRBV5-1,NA,CASSPDGYTDTQYF